This T cell receptor (beta chain) was captured by sequencing in a study of T cell responses to AZD1222 COVID-19 vaccine. CDR1 MGHDK and CDR2 SYGVNS come from the germline V gene. The CDR3 runs to 14 residues. V was pared by 4 bases and J by 3 bases, with 13 bases between. The assay was immunoSEQ multiplex PCR, and TCRdb's table has in-frame clones only and misses some. Altogether approximately 120,000 clones are present, approximately 82% being singletons, with the ten largest covering roughly a quarter. The specimen comprised peripheral blood, sampled 28 days after the second AZD1222 dose. The chain couples TRBV25-1 to TRBJ2-7; D unresolved. This TCR was sampled from an adult who received the AZD1222 COVID-19 vaccine. CDR3 amino acids: CASSGEGYFYEQYF. The DNA of the CDR3 is TGTGCCAGCAGTGGAGAAGGTTACTTCTACGAGCAGTACTTC.